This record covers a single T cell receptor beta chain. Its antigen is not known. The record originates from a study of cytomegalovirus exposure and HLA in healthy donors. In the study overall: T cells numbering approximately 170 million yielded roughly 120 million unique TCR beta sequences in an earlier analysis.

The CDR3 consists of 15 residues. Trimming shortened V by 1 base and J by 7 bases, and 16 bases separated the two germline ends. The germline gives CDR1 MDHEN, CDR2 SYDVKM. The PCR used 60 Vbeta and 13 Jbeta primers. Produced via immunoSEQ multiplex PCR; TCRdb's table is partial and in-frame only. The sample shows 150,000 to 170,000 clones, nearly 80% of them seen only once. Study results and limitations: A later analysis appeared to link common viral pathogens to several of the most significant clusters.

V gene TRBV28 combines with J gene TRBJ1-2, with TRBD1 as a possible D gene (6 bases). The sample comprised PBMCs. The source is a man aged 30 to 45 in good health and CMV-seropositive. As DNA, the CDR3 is TGTGCCAGCAGTTTATCACAGAACGGGGGGCGTGGCTACACCTTC. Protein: CASSLSQNGGRGYTF.